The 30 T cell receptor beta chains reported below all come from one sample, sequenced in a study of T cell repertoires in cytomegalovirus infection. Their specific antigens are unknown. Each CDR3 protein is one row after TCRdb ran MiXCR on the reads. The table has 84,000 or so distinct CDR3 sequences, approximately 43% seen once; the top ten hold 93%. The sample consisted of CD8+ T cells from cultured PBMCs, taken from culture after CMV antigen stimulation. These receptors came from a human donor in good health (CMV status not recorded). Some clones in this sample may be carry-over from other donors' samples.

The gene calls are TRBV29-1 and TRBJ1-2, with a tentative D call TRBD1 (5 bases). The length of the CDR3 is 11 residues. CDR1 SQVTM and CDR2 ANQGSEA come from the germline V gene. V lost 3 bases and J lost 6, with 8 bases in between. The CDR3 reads CSVDIRDGYTF. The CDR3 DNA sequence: TGCAGCGTTGACATCAGGGATGGCTACACCTTC.

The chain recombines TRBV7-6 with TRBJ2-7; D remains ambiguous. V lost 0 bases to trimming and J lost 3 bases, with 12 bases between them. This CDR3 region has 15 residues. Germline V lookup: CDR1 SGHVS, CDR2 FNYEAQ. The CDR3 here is CASSLAASEGYEQYF. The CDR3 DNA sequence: TGTGCCAGCAGCTTAGCAGCTTCCGAAGGCTACGAGCAGTACTTC. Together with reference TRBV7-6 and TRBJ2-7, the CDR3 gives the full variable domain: GAGVSQSPRYKVTKRGQDVALRCDPISGHVSLYWYRQALGQGPEFLTYFNYEAQQDKSGLPNDRFSAERPEGSISTLTIQRTEQRDSAMYRCASSLAASEGYEQYFGPGTRLTVT.

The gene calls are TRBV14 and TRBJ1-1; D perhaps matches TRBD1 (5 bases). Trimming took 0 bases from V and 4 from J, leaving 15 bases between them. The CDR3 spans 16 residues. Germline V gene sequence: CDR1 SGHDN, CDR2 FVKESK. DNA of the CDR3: TGTGCCAGCAGCCAAGAGATCGGCAGGGTGGCCACTGAAGCTTTCTTT. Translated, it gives CASSQEIGRVATEAFF.

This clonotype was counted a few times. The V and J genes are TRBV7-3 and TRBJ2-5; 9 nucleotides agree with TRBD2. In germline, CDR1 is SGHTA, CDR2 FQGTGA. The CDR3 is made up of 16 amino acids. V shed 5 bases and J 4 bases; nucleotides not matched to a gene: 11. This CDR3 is CASSPERGGRGETQYF. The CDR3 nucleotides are TGTGCCAGCAGCCCGGAGAGGGGCGGGAGGGGAGAGACCCAGTACTTC.

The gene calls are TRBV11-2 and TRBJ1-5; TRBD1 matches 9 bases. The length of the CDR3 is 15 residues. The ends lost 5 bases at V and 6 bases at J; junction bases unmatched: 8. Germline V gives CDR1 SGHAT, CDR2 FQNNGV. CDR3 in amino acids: CASSGVQGAGQPQHF. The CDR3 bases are TGTGCCAGCAGCGGGGTACAGGGGGCAGGTCAGCCCCAGCATTTT.

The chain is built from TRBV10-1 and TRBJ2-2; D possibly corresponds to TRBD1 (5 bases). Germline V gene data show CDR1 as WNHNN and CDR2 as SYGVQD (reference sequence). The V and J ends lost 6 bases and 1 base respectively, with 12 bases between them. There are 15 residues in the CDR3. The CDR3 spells CASSRNRLNTGELFF. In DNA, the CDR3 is TGCGCCAGCAGCCGAAACAGGCTGAACACCGGGGAGCTGTTTTTT.

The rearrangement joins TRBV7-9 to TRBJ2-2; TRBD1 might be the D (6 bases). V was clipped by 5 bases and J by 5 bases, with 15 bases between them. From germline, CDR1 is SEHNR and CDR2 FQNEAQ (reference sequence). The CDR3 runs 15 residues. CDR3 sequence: CASSPRTAKTGELFF. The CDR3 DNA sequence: TGTGCCAGCAGCCCCAGGACAGCTAAAACCGGGGAGCTGTTTTTT. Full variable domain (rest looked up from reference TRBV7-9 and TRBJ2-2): DTGVSQNPRHKITKRGQNVTFRCDPISEHNRLYWYRQTLGQGPEFLTYFQNEAQLEKSRLLSDRFSAERPKGSFSTLEIQRTEQGDSAMYLCASSPRTAKTGELFFGEGSRLTVL.

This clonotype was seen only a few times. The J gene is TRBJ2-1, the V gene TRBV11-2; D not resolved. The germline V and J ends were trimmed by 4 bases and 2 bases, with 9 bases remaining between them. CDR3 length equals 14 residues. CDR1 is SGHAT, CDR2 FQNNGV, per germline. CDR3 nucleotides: TGTGCCAGCAGCTCCGCCGGCGCCTACAATGAGCAGTTCTTC. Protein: CASSSAGAYNEQFF.

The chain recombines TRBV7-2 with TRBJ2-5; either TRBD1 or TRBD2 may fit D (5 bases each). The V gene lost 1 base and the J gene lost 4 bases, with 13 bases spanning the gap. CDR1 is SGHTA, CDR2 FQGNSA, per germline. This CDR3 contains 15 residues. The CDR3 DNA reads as TGTGCCAGCAGCTTAGTGCCGGGGCAGGCAGAGACCCAGTACTTC. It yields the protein CASSLVPGQAETQYF.

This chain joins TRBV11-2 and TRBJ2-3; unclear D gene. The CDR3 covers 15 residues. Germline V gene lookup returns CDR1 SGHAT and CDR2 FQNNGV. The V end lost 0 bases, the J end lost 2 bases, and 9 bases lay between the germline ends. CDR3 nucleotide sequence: TGTGCCAGCAGCTTAGACCACAGACTCACAGATACGCAGTATTTT. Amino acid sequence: CASSLDHRLTDTQYF.

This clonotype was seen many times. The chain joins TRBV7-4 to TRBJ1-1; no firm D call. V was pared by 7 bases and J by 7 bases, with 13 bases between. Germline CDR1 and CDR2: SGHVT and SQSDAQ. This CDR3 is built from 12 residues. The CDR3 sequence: CASNERAGEAFF. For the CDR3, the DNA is TGTGCCAGCAACGAAAGGGCGGGTGAAGCTTTCTTT.

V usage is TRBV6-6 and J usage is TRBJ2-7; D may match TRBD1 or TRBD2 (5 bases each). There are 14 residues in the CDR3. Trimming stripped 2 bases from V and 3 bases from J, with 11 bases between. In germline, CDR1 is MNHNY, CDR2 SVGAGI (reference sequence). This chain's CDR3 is CASSYAGTSYEQYF. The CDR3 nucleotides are TGTGCCAGCAGTTACGCCGGGACGAGCTACGAGCAGTACTTC.

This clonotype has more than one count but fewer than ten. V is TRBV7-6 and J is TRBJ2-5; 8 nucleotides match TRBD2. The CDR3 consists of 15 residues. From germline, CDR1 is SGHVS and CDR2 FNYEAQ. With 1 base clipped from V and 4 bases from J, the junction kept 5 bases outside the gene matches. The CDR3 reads CASSLELAALETQYF. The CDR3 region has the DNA TGTGCCAGCAGCTTAGAACTAGCGGCGCTAGAGACCCAGTACTTC.

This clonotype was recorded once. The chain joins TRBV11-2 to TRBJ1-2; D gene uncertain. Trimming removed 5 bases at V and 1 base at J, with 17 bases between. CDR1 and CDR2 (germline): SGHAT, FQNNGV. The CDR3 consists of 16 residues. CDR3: CASSLPPGRSNYGYTF. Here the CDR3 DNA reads TGTGCCAGCAGCCTCCCGCCTGGGCGGAGTAACTATGGCTACACCTTC.

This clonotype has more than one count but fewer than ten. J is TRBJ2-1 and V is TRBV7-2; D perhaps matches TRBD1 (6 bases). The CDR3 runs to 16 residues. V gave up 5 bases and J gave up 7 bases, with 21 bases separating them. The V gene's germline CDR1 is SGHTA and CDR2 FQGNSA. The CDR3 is CASSVYRAPPRNEQFF. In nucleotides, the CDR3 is TGTGCCAGCAGCGTCTACAGGGCCCCCCCGAGGAATGAGCAGTTCTTC.

Here the CDR3 DNA reads TGTGCCAGCAGCTTTCCGGGTCCCTCCTACAATGAGCAGTTCTTC. This sequence encodes CASSFPGPSYNEQFF. The chain combines TRBV7-9 with TRBJ2-1; D gene ambiguous. Germline loops: CDR1 SEHNR, CDR2 FQNEAQ (reference sequence). The V end lost 3 bases, the J end lost 0 bases, and 9 bases lay between the germline ends. CDR3 length: 15 amino acids.

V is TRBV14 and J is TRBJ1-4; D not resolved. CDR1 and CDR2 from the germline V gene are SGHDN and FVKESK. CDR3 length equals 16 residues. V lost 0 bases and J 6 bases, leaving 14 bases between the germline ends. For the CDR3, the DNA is TGTGCCAGCAGCCAAGATCTGGCAGGCTTACATGAAAAACTGTTTTTT. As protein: CASSQDLAGLHEKLFF.

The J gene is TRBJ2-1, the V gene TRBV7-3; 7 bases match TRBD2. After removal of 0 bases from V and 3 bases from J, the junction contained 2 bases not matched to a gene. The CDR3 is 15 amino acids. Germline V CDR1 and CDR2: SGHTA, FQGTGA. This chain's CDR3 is CASSLTSGDYNEQFF. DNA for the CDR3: TGTGCCAGCAGCTTAACCAGCGGGGACTACAATGAGCAGTTCTTC.

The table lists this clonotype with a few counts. The CDR3 reads CASSPGLSGNTIYF. The CDR3 bases are TGTGCCAGCAGTCCAGGGCTCTCTGGAAACACCATATATTTT. V and J are TRBV7-9 and TRBJ1-3; possible D gene TRBD1, 5 bases. Trimming cost V 6 bases and J 0 bases, with 9 bases left between them. Germline assignment: CDR1 SEHNR and CDR2 FQNEAQ (reference sequence). The length of the CDR3 is 14 residues. Full variable domain (remainder filled in from reference TRBV7-9 and TRBJ1-3): DTGVSQNPRHKITKRGQNVTFRCDPISEHNRLYWYRQTLGQGPEFLTYFQNEAQLEKSRLLSDRFSAERPKGSFSTLEIQRTEQGDSAMYLCASSPGLSGNTIYFGEGSWLTVV.

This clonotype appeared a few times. CDR3 protein: CASSLAGGAGKNIQYF. The CDR3 region has the DNA TGTGCCAGCAGCTTAGCCGGGGGCGCGGGCAAAAACATTCAGTACTTC. The chain employs TRBV7-8 and TRBJ2-4, with D perhaps given as TRBD1 or TRBD2 (6 bases each). CDR3 size: 16 residues. Trimming removed 0 bases at V and 3 bases at J, with 12 bases between. The germline V gene encodes CDR1 SGHVS and CDR2 FQNEAQ.

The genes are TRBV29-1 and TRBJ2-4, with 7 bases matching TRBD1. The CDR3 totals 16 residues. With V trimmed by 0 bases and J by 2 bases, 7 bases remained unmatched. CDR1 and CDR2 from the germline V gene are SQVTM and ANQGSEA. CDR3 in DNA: TGCAGCGTTGAAGAAGTCTCACAGGGGACCAAAAACATTCAGTACTTC. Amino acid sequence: CSVEEVSQGTKNIQYF. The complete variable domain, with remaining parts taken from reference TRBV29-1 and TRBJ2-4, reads SAVISQKPSRDICQRGTSLTIQCQVDSQVTMMFWYRQQPGQSLTLIATANQGSEATYESGFVIDKFPISRPNLTFSTLTVSNMSPEDSSIYLCSVEEVSQGTKNIQYFGAGTRLSVL.

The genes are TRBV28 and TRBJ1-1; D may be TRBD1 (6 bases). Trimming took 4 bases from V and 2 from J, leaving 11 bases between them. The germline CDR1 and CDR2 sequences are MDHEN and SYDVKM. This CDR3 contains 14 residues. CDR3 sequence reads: CASSWTDGNTEAFF. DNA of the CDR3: TGTGCCAGCAGTTGGACAGACGGAAACACTGAAGCTTTCTTT.

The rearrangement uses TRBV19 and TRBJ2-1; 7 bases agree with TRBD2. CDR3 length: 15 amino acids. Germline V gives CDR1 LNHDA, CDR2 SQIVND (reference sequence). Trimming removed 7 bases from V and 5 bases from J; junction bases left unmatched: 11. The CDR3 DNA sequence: TGTGCCAGTACCCCTGAGGGGAGGGGTAACAATGAGCAGTTCTTC. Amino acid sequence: CASTPEGRGNNEQFF. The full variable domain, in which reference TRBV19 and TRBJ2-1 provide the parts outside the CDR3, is DGGITQSPKYLFRKEGQNVTLSCEQNLNHDAMYWYRQDPGQGLRLIYYSQIVNDFQKGDIAEGYSVSREKKESFPLTVTSAQKNPTAFYLCASTPEGRGNNEQFFGPGTRLTVL.

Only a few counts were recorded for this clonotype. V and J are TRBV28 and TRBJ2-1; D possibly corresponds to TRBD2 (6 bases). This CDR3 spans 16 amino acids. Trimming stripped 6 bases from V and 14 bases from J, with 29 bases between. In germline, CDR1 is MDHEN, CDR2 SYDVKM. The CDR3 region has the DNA TGTGCCAGCAGCCCCCTCGCGGGGCGGGACGGTCGATCAGAGTTCTTC. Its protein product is CASSPLAGRDGRSEFF.

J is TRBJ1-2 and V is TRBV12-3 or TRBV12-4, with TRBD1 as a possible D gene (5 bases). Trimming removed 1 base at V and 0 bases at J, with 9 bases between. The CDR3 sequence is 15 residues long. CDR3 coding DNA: TGTGCCAGCAGTTTAGGCGGCAGGGCTAACTATGGCTACACCTTC. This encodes CASSLGGRANYGYTF.

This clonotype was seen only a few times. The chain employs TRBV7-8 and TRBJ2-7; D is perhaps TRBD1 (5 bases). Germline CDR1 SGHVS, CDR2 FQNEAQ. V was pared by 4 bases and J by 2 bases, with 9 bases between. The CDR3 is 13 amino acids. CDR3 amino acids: CASSWGETYEQYF. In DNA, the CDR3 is TGTGCCAGCAGCTGGGGCGAGACCTACGAGCAGTACTTC.

The chain's CDR3 is CASSKGLAGITDTQYF. The CDR3 nucleotides are TGTGCCAGCAGTAAGGGACTAGCGGGGATCACAGATACGCAGTATTTT. The V and J genes are TRBV6-6 and TRBJ2-3, with TRBD2 identical over 13 bases. The CDR3 runs to 16 residues. The germline CDR1 and CDR2 sequences are MNHNY and SVGAGI (reference sequence). Trimming at V came to 5 bases and at J to 2 bases, leaving 4 bases not matched to a gene.

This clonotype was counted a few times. CDR3 loop: CASSEGTAWSYEQYF. In DNA, the CDR3 is TGTGCCAGCAGTGAAGGAACAGCTTGGAGCTACGAGCAGTACTTC. V and J are TRBV6-1 and TRBJ2-7; unclear D gene. Per the germline V gene, CDR1 is MNHNS and CDR2 is SASEGT. This CDR3 contains 15 residues. V lost 1 base, J lost 3 bases, and 13 bases lay in between.

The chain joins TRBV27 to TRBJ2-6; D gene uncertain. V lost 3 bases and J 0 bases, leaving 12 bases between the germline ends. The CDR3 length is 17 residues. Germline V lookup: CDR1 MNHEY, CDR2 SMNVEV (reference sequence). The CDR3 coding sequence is TGTGCCAGCAGTTTGATGTCTCAAGGCTCTGGGGCCAACGTCCTGACTTTC. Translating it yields CASSLMSQGSGANVLTF.

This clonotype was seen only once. Written as DNA, the CDR3 is TGTGCCAGCAGCTTAGGTAGGACTACGGCCCTACCCGAAGCTTTCTTT. Protein product: CASSLGRTTALPEAFF. V and J are TRBV7-3 and TRBJ1-1, with D uncertain. From germline, CDR1 is SGHTA and CDR2 FQGTGA. V was shortened by 2 bases and J by 8 bases, with 21 bases between the two germline ends. The CDR3 runs to 16 residues. The complete variable domain, with remaining parts taken from reference TRBV7-3 and TRBJ1-1, reads GAGVSQTPSNKVTEKGKYVELRCDPISGHTALYWYRQSLGQGPEFLIYFQGTGAADDSGLPNDRFFAVRPEGSVSTLKIQRTERGDSAVYLCASSLGRTTALPEAFFGQGTRLTVV.